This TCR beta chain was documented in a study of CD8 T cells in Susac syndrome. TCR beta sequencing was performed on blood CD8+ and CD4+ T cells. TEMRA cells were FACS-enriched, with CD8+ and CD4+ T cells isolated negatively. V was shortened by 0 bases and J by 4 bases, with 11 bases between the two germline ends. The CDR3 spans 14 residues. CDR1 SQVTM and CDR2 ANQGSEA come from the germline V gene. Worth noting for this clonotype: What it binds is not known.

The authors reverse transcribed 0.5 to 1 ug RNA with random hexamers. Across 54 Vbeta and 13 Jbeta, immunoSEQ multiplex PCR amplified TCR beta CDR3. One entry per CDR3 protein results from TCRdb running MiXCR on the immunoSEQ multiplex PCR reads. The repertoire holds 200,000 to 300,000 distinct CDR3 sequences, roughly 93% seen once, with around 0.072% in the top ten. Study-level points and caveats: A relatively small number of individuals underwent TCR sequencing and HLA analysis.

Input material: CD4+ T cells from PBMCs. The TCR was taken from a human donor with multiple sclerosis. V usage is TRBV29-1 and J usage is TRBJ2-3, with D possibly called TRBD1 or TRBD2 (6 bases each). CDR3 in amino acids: CSVEDRGRPDTQYF. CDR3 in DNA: TGCAGCGTTGAAGATCGGGGGCGGCCAGATACGCAGTATTTT.